These T cell receptor beta chains were read from a single sample in a study of PD-L1 blockade in urothelial cancer. The method was immunoSEQ multiplex PCR; TCRdb's version includes in-frame clones alone and lacks a portion of them. Among about 56,000 clones listed, about 85% were seen once. The sample in question was PBMCs, obtained around atezolizumab (anti-PD-L1) treatment. These receptors were obtained from a man aged 70 or older with urothelial cancer. The CDR3 runs from the conserved cysteine through the conserved F or W. D genes are given only for firm matches. Only some rows state a clone size, as once, few, many or a class for expanded clones.

J,length,V,D,size,CDR3,DNA
TRBJ2-7,16,TRBV15,TRBD1,few,CATSREAGQGNYEQYF,TGTGCCACCAGCAGAGAGGCGGGACAGGGTAACTACGAGCAGTACTTC
TRBJ2-7,13,TRBV28,-,-,CASSGIAPYEQYF,TGTGCCAGCAGCGGGATTGCCCCCTACGAGCAGTACTTC
TRBJ2-7,14,TRBV6-5,TRBD2,-,CASSYGGRGYEQYF,TGTGCCAGCAGTTACGGCGGGAGAGGCTACGAGCAGTACTTC
TRBJ2-6,17,TRBV9,TRBD2,-,CASSVVGGSSGANVLTF,TGTGCCAGCAGCGTAGTTGGCGGGAGCTCTGGGGCCAACGTCCTGACTTTC
TRBJ2-1,11,TRBV18,TRBD1,-,CASSPGQGEFF,TGTGCCAGCTCACCAGGCCAGGGGGAGTTCTTC
TRBJ2-5,14,TRBV7-6,TRBD2,-,CASSLGGGQETQYF,TGTGCCAGCAGCTTGGGCGGGGGCCAAGAGACCCAGTACTTC
TRBJ2-1,14,TRBV9,-,-,CASSVEEKPTEQFF,TGTGCCAGCAGCGTAGAAGAGAAACCCACGGAGCAGTTCTTC
TRBJ1-2,14,TRBV5-1,TRBD1,once,CASSAGDRGYGYTF,TGCGCCAGCAGCGCCGGGGACAGGGGCTATGGCTACACCTTC
TRBJ1-5,15,TRBV5-1,-,-,CASLRGFRSDQPQHF,TGCGCCAGCCTAAGGGGTTTCAGGAGCGATCAGCCCCAGCATTTT
TRBJ1-2,13,TRBV28,-,few,CASSFPLTGGYTF,TGTGCCAGCAGTTTTCCTCTAACAGGCGGCTACACCTTC
TRBJ1-5,16,TRBV19,TRBD1,once,CASTTPGTGISQPQHF,TGTGCCAGCACTACCCCCGGGACAGGGATCAGTCAGCCCCAGCATTTT
TRBJ1-2,15,TRBV7-3,TRBD1,-,CASSLQPGQGYGYTF,TGTGCCAGCAGCCTCCAACCGGGACAGGGTTATGGCTACACCTTC
TRBJ2-7,18,TRBV21-1,-,-,CASSNRKSSSLTSYEQYF,TGTGCCAGCAGCAATCGCAAAAGTTCCAGTTTAACCTCCTACGAGCAGTACTTC
TRBJ1-5,16,TRBV6-6,TRBD1,-,CASSTGTGYSNQPQHF,TGTGCCAGCAGTACCGGGACAGGGTATAGCAATCAGCCCCAGCATTTT
TRBJ2-3,12,TRBV28,-,once,CASTRAGDTQYF,TGTGCCAGCACGAGGGCGGGAGATACGCAGTATTTT
TRBJ2-7,16,TRBV6-1,TRBD1,-,CASSGRQGFPSYEQYF,TGTGCCAGCAGTGGAAGACAGGGATTCCCTTCCTACGAGCAGTACTTC
TRBJ2-5,14,TRBV27,-,-,CASSSTTGGETQYF,TGTGCCAGCAGTTCGACGACAGGCGGGGAGACCCAGTACTTC
TRBJ1-2,14,TRBV29-1,-,-,CSVEPGNANYGYTF,TGCAGCGTTGAGCCAGGGAATGCCAACTATGGCTACACCTTC
TRBJ2-3,18,TRBV19,TRBD2,-,CASSPLSGRALRTDTQYF,TGTGCCAGTAGTCCTCTGAGCGGGAGGGCCCTTCGCACAGATACGCAGTATTTT
TRBJ1-2,13,TRBV7-9,-,-,CASSPDSGYGYTF,TGTGCCAGCAGCCCGGACAGCGGCTATGGCTACACCTTC
TRBJ1-5,14,TRBV2,-,-,CASSAGTLGQPQHF,TGTGCCAGCAGTGCCGGGACTCTAGGTCAGCCCCAGCATTTT
TRBJ2-7,12,TRBV28,TRBD2,-,CASKTSPYEQYF,TGTGCCAGTAAGACTAGCCCCTACGAGCAGTACTTC
TRBJ2-3,13,TRBV30,-,-,CAWNSKQGRYAYF,TGTGCCTGGAATAGTAAACAGGGACGATACGCGTATTTT
TRBJ1-5,16,TRBV28,-,-,CVTSYGGGGGNQPQHF,TGTGTGACCAGCTACGGCGGGGGTGGTGGCAATCAGCCCCAGCATTTT
TRBJ1-1,14,TRBV27,TRBD1,-,CASSPGTGNTEAFF,TGTGCCAGCAGCCCCGGGACAGGGAACACTGAAGCTTTCTTT